Described below is a single TCR beta chain sequence and its context. Germline is not matched at one junction end, which may reflect a read error. Cohort 3 donors were reported recovered after two negative PCRs, clearance, or symptom resolution. As originally analysed: By means of reference gene primer amplification, nucleated cell counts were estimated. Libraries were prepared by immunoSEQ multiplex PCR; TCRdb keeps only in-frame clonotypes and omits some of them. That table supplies the V and J calls and clone size; D and trimming were determined from the DNA. The table records some 250,000 clones, more than 75% of them present only once. This CDR3 has 12 residues. These data come from a study of blood T cell repertoires in COVID-19. Study overall: The United States, Italy and Spain were the sources of the acute and convalescent COVID-19 samples. From T cells, B-cell-depleted T cells, or PBMCs came the material, which was cDNA or gDNA.

The receptor's source is a man younger than 35 who had recovered from COVID-19. The sequenced sample consisted of PBMCs or T cells enriched from blood (not recorded which). The V gene is TRBV12-3 or TRBV12-4, the J gene TRBJ1-2, with TRBD1 matching 8 bases. CDR3 nucleotides: TGTGCCAGCACCCCTGGGGACAGGCCCCCTCTATTC. Residues: CASTPGDRPPLF.